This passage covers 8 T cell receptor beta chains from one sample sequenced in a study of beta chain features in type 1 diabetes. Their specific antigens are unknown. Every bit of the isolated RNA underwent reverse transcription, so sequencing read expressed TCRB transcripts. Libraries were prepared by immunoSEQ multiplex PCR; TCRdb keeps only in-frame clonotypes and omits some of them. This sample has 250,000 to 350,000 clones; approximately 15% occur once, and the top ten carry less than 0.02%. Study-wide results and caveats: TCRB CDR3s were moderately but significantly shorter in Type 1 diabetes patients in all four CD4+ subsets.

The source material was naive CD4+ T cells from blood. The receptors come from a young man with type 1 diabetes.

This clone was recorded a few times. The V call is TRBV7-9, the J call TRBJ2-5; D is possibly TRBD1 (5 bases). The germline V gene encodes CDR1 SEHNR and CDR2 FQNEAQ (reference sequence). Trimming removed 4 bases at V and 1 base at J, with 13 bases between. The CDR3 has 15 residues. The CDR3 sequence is CASSSPKQAQETQYF. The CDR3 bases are TGTGCCAGCAGCTCGCCCAAACAGGCCCAAGAGACCCAGTACTTC. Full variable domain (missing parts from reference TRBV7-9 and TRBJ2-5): DTGVSQNPRHKITKRGQNVTFRCDPISEHNRLYWYRQTLGQGPEFLTYFQNEAQLEKSRLLSDRFSAERPKGSFSTLEIQRTEQGDSAMYLCASSSPKQAQETQYFGPGTRLLVL.

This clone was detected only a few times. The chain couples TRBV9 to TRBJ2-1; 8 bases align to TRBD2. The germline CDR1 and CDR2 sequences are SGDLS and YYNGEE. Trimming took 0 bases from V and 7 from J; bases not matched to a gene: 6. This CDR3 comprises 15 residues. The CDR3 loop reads CASSVGGRRSNEQFF. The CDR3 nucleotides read TGTGCCAGCAGCGTAGGCGGGAGGAGATCTAATGAGCAGTTCTTC.

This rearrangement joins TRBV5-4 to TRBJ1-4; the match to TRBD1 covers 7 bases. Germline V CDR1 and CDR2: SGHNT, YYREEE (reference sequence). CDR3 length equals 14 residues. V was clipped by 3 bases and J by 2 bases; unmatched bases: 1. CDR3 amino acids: CASSSGQTNEKLFF. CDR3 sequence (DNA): TGTGCCAGCAGCTCGGGACAGACTAATGAAAAACTGTTTTTT.

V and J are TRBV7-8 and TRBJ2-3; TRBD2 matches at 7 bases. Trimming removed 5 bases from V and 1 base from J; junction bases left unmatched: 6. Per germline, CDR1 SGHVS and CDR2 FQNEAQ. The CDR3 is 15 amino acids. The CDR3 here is CASSPTGGRTDTQYF. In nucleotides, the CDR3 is TGTGCCAGCAGCCCAACGGGGGGACGCACAGATACGCAGTATTTT.

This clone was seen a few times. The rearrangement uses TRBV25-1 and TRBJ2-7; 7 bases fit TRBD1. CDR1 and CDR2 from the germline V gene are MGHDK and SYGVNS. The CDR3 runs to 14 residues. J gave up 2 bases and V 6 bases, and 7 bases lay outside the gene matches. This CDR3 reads CASRRQGDTYEQYF. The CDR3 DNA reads TGTGCCAGCAGAAGACAGGGAGACACCTACGAGCAGTACTTC.

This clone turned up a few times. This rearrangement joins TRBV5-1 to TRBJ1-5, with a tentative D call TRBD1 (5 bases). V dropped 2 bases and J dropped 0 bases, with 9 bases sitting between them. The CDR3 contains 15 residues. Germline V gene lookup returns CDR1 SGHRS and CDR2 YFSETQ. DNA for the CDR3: TGCGCCAGCAGCTTTACAGGAAATAGCAATCAGCCCCAGCATTTT. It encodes CASSFTGNSNQPQHF.

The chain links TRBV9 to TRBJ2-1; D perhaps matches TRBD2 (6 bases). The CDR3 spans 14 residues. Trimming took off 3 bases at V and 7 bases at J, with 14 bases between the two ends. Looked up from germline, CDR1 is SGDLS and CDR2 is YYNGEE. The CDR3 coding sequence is TGTGCCAGCAGCGCAACCGGGACTTCAAATGAGCAGTTCTTC. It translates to CASSATGTSNEQFF.

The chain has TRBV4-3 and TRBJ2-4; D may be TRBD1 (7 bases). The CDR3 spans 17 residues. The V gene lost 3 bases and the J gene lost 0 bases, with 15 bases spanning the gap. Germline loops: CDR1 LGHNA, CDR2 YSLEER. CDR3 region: CASSQTYRGLAKNIQYF. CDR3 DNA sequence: TGCGCCAGCAGCCAGACTTACAGGGGACTAGCCAAAAACATTCAGTACTTC.